This is a list of T cell receptor beta chains from one sample in a study of cytomegalovirus exposure and HLA in healthy donors. Here immunoSEQ multiplex PCR was the method, and the copy in TCRdb shows in-frame clones only, minus some. The data contain some 130,000 clones, around 10% of them singletons. The sequencing input was PBMCs. All receptors derive from a middle-aged woman in good health and CMV-seropositive. Both conserved end residues are part of each CDR3. D genes are given only for firm matches. The size of a clone is reported for some rows only, either as once, few or many, or as a class for expanded clones.

TRBV6-5	.	.	TRBJ2-2	TGTGCCACGCGAACCGGCACAGTTGCCGGGGAGCTGTTTTTT	CATRTGTVAGELFF
TRBV14	TRBD2	.	TRBJ2-1	TGTGCCAGCAGCCCACTTTGGCGGGGGGGGTACAATGAGCAGTTCTTC	CASSPLWRGGYNEQFF
TRBV5-1	TRBD1	.	TRBJ2-1	TGCGCCAGCAGCCCGGGACAGGGGAGCTCCTACAATGAGCAGTTCTTC	CASSPGQGSSYNEQFF
TRBV5-1	TRBD2	few	TRBJ2-3	TGCGCCAGCAGCTTGGCTGGGGGGGTGGCAGATACGCAGTATTTT	CASSLAGGVADTQYF
TRBV9	.	.	TRBJ1-4	TGTGCCAGCAGCGTACTCGGGGGAGTAGGGGAAAAACTGTTTTTT	CASSVLGGVGEKLFF
TRBV7-2	TRBD1	.	TRBJ1-1	TGTGCCAGCAGCTTAGCGGGGACAGGGGGGTTTGAAGCTTTCTTT	CASSLAGTGGFEAFF
TRBV5-1	.	.	TRBJ2-3	TGCGCCAGCAGCTTAGACGGCAGGAAAGATACGCAGTATTTT	CASSLDGRKDTQYF
TRBV4-3	.	.	TRBJ1-4	TGCGCCAGCAGCTCACAGGGAGCAACTAATGAAAAACTGTTTTTT	CASSSQGATNEKLFF
TRBV10-3	.	few	TRBJ2-7	TGTGCCACCTCGGCCGACAGCATCGAGCAGTACTTC	CATSADSIEQYF
TRBV25-1	TRBD1	.	TRBJ2-5	TGTGCCAGCAGTGAATTCACAGGGGAGCAGTACTTC	CASSEFTGEQYF
TRBV7-2	TRBD2	.	TRBJ2-3	TGTGCCAGCAGCCTCCAAGCGGGGGGGCAGGGAGATACGCAGTATTTT	CASSLQAGGQGDTQYF
TRBV9	TRBD2	.	TRBJ2-5	TGTGCCAGCAGCGACTCCGGGACTAGCAGGGAAGAGACCCAGTACTTC	CASSDSGTSREETQYF
TRBV6-5	TRBD1	few	TRBJ1-1	TGTGCCAGCAGTTATTTCAGGGGGGACACTGAAGCTTTCTTT	CASSYFRGDTEAFF
TRBV29-1	TRBD1	few	TRBJ1-5	TGCAGCGTCCGGACAGGAGGGCAGCCCCAGCATTTT	CSVRTGGQPQHF
TRBV7-2	.	.	TRBJ1-4	TGTGCCAGCAGCTTGAGGGGGAATAATGAAAAACTGTTTTTT	CASSLRGNNEKLFF
TRBV5-1	.	few	TRBJ1-4	TGCGCCAGCAGCTATGGACTGATTGATAATGAAAAACTGTTTTTT	CASSYGLIDNEKLFF
TRBV2	.	.	TRBJ2-7	TGTGCCAGCAGTGAGTTAGGGGTACATTACGAGCAGTACTTC	CASSELGVHYEQYF
TRBV12-5	.	few	TRBJ1-1	TGTGCTAGTGGTTCCTCAGGGGCATTTGAAGCTTTCTTT	CASGSSGAFEAFF
TRBV29-1	.	.	TRBJ1-4	TGCAGCGTCAACAGTGCAACTAATGAAAAACTGTTTTTT	CSVNSATNEKLFF
TRBV15	.	.	TRBJ1-4	TGTGCCACCAGCACCCAGACAGGAACTAATGAAAAACTGTTTTTT	CATSTQTGTNEKLFF
TRBV18	.	few	TRBJ2-6	TGTGCCAGCTCCCCCCGCTCGGGGATTGGGGCCAACGTCCTGACTTTC	CASSPRSGIGANVLTF
TRBV19	.	.	TRBJ1-1	TGTGCCAGTAGTATTAGTTTAGAACCGATCGCTGAAGCTTTCTTT	CASSISLEPIAEAFF
TRBV7-2	.	.	TRBJ2-1	TGTGCCAGCAGCTTAGGGAAATTAGGGACTCCCCAACAGCAGTTCTTC	CASSLGKLGTPQQQFF
TRBV19	.	.	TRBJ1-6	TGTGCATACTGGGGCCACTTGAACCCCTATAATTCACCCCTCCACTTT	CAYWGHLNPYNSPLHF
TRBV5-4	.	.	TRBJ2-6	TGTGCCAGCAGCTCGGCTGGGGCCAACGTCCTGACTTTC	CASSSAGANVLTF
TRBV7-2	TRBD1	few	TRBJ1-1	TGTGCCAGCAGCTTAGTAGGGACAGGGGATGCTTTCTTT	CASSLVGTGDAFF